This T cell receptor beta chain was recorded in a study of blood T cell repertoires in COVID-19. Turning to the study itself: Some COVID-19 samples were acute and others convalescent; all came from the United States, Italy and Spain.

This clone was seen only a few times. The data were produced by immunoSEQ multiplex PCR, yet TCRdb's version contains in-frame clones alone and is incomplete. In the table there are around 140,000 clones, roughly 90% of which are singletons. The junction had 5 bases not matched to a gene; V was cut back by 5 bases and J by 4 bases. Per the germline V gene, CDR1 is MNHEY and CDR2 is SMNVEV (reference sequence). This CDR3 is built from 14 residues. The TCR was taken from a man between 65 and 80 years old with active COVID-19. Source material: peripheral blood. The chain carries TRBV27 and TRBJ1-3; 7 nucleotides match TRBD1. The CDR3 protein is CASSGRGSGNTIYF. CDR3 coding DNA: TGTGCCAGCAGTGGCAGGGGGTCCGGAAACACCATATATTTT.